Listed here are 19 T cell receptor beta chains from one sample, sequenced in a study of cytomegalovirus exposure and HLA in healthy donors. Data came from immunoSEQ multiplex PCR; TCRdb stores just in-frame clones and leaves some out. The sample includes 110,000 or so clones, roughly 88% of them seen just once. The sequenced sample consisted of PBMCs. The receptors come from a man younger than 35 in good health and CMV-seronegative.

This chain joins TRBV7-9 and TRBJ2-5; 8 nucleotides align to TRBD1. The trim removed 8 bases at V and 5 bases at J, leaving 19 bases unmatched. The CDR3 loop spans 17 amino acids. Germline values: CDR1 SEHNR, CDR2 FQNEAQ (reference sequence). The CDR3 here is CASDDSLRQGAGETQYF. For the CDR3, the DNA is TGTGCCAGCGACGACAGCTTACGGCAGGGGGCAGGGGAGACCCAGTACTTC.

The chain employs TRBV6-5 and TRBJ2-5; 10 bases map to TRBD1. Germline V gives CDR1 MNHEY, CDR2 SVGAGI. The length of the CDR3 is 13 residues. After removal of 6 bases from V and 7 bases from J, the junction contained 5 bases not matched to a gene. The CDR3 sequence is CASSRQGAGTQYF. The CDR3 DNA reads TGTGCCAGCAGCAGACAGGGGGCGGGGACCCAGTACTTC.

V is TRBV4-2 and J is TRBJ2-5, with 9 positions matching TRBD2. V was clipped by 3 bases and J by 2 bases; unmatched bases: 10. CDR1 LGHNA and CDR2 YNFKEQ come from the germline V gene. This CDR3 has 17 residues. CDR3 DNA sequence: TGTGCCAGCAGCCAGGGGGGGAGCGGGGGGCTACAAGAGACCCAGTACTTC. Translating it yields CASSQGGSGGLQETQYF.

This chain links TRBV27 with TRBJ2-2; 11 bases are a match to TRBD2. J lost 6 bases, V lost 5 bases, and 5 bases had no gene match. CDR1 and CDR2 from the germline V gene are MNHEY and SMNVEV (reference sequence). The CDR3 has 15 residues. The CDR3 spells CASSRLAGSPGELFF. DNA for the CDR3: TGTGCCAGCAGTCGACTAGCGGGAAGTCCCGGGGAGCTGTTTTTT.

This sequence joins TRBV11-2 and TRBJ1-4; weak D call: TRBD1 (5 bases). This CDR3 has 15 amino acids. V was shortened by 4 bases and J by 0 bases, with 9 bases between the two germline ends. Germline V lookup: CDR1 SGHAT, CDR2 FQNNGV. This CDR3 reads CASSWGGTTNEKLFF. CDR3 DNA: TGTGCCAGCAGCTGGGGCGGGACAACTAATGAAAAACTGTTTTTT.

For the CDR3, the DNA is TGTGCCAGCAGCCAAAGAGCTTGGCAGGGGCAAGCTAACTATGGCTACACCTTC. Translated: CASSQRAWQGQANYGYTF. The rearrangement uses TRBV4-2 and TRBJ1-2, with a tentative D call TRBD1 (6 bases). Trimming stripped 2 bases from V and 0 bases from J, with 19 bases between. The CDR3 covers 18 residues. The V gene's germline CDR1 is LGHNA and CDR2 YNFKEQ.

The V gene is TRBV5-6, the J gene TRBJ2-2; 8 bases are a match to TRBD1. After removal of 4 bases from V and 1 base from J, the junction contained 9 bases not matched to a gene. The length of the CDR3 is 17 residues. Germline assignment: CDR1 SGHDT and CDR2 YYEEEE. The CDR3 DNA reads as TGTGCCAGCAGCCCGGATGAGACAGGGGTGAACACCGGGGAGCTGTTTTTT. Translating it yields CASSPDETGVNTGELFF.

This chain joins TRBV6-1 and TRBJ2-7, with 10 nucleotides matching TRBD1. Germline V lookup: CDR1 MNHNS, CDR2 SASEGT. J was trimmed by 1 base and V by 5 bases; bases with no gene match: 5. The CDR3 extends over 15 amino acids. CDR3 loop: CASSLGTGASYEQYF. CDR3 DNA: TGTGCCAGCAGTTTAGGGACAGGGGCTTCCTACGAGCAGTACTTC.

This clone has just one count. CDR3 DNA: TGTGCCAGCAGTCCGGATTGGGGCGGTAGCAATCAGCCCCAGCATTTT. Its translation: CASSPDWGGSNQPQHF. The rearrangement joins TRBV27 to TRBJ1-5, with a possible D match to TRBD1 (5 bases). Germline CDR1 MNHEY, CDR2 SMNVEV (reference sequence). V gave up 5 bases and J gave up 0 bases, with 14 bases separating them. The CDR3 is made up of 16 amino acids.

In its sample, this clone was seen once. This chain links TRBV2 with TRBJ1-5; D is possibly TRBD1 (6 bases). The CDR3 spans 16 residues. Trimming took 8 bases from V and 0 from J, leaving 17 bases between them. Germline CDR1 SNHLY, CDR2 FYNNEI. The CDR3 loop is CASRRVRTDSNQPQHF. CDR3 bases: TGTGCCAGCCGAAGAGTGAGGACAGATAGCAATCAGCCCCAGCATTTT.

DNA for the CDR3: TGTGCCAGCAGTTCTGGGACACTCCCTTACAATGAGCAGTTCTTC. This codes for CASSSGTLPYNEQFF. The genes are TRBV27 and TRBJ2-1; tentatively, D is TRBD1 (6 bases). CDR1 and CDR2 (germline): MNHEY, SMNVEV (reference sequence). CDR3 length: 15 amino acids. With 4 bases removed from V and 4 bases from J, the gap between germline ends came to 14 bases.

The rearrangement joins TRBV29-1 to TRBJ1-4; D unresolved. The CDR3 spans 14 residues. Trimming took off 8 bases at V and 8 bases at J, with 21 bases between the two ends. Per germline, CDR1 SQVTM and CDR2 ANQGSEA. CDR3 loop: CSIRIDPGGEKLFF. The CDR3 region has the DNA TGCAGCATCCGGATCGACCCGGGAGGAGAAAAACTGTTTTTT.

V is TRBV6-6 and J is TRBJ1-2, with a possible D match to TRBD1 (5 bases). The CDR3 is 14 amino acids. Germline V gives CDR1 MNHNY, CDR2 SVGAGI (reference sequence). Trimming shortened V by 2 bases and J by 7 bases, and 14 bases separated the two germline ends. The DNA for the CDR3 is TGTGCCAGCAGTTACAAGGGGCCCCTAGGTGGCTACACCTTC. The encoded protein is CASSYKGPLGGYTF.

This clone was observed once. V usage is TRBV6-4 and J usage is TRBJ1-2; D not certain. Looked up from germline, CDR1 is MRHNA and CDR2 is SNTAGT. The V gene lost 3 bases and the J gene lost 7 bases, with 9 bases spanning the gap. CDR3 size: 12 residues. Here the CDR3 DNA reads TGTGCCAGCAGTGAACCGGGGTCTGGCTACACCTTC. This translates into CASSEPGSGYTF.

CDR3 sequence reads: CASRGGDTDTQYF. The CDR3 coding sequence is TGTGCCAGCAGGGGGGGAGACACAGATACGCAGTATTTT. The gene calls are TRBV7-9 and TRBJ2-3; D may be TRBD2 (6 bases). This CDR3 has 13 amino acids. Germline-derived CDR1 and CDR2 are SEHNR and FQNEAQ (reference sequence). With 6 bases removed from V and 2 bases from J, the gap between germline ends came to 9 bases.

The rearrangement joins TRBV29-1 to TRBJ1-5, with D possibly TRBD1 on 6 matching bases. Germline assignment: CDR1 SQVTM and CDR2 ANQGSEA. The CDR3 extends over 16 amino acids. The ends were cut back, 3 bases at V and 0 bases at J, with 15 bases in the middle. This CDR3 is CSVDPRQAYSNQPQHF. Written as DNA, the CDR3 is TGCAGCGTTGACCCGAGACAGGCGTATAGCAATCAGCCCCAGCATTTT.

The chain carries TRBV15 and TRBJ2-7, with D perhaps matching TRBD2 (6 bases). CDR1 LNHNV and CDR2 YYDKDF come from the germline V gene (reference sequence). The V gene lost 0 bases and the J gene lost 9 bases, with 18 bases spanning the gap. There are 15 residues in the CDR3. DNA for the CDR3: TGTGCCACCAGCAGAGATGAGGGACTTACTACCGGGCAGTACTTC. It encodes CATSRDEGLTTGQYF.

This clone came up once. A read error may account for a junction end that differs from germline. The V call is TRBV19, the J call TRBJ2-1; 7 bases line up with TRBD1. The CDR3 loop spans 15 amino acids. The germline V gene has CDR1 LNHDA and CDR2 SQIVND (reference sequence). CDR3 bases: TGTGCCAGTAGTAGGGAAATGACAGGGTACAGTGAGCAGTTCTTC. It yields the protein CASSREMTGYSEQFF.

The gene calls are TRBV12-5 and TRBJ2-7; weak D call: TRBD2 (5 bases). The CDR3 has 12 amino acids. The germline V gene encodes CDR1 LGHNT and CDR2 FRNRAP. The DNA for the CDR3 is TGTGCCTCCTCCCGTGGGAGCTACGAGCAGTACTTC. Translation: CASSRGSYEQYF.